Listed below are T cell receptor beta chains from one sample, sequenced in a study of radiation and T cells in renal cell carcinoma. The repertoire was sequenced with immunoSEQ multiplex PCR; TCRdb's copy has only in-frame clones and lacks some. Altogether under 200,000 clones are present, roughly nine tenths being singletons, with the ten largest covering 10% to 12%. The input for sequencing was blood, taken from a patient whose treatment included radiotherapy and nephrectomy. The receptor set was obtained from a woman aged 50 to 60 with renal cell carcinoma. CDR3s include the opening cysteine and the closing phenylalanine or tryptophan. D genes are given only for firm matches. A clone size is listed for some rows: how often the clone was seen (once, few, many), or a class if it is expanded.

.	.	TRBV2	TRBJ1-1	TGTGCCAGCAGTGACTTCCTCCAGGCTGATTTCTTT	CASSDFLQADFF
.	TRBD1	TRBV10-2	TRBJ2-1	TGCGCCAGCGCCGACAGGGGGGTGCGGAATGAGCAGTTCTTC	CASADRGVRNEQFF
.	TRBD1	TRBV5-1	TRBJ2-5	TGCGCCAGCAGCTCCGGACAGGGCCGAGAGACCCAGTACTTC	CASSSGQGRETQYF
.	.	TRBV7-9	TRBJ2-5	TGTGCCAGCAGCTTAATGTTGAAGACCCAGTACTTC	CASSLMLKTQYF
.	.	TRBV7-2	TRBJ2-5	TGTGCCAGCAGCTCCCCTCAAGAGACCCAGTACTTC	CASSSPQETQYF
once	TRBD2	TRBV7-8	TRBJ2-7	TGTGCCAGCAGCTTAGCTTCGATAATCTTCGGGGGGGCGCAGACCTACGAGCAGTACTTC	CASSLASIIFGGAQTYEQYF
.	TRBD1	TRBV7-6	TRBJ2-5	TGTGCCATTAGACAGGGGGCACACGAGACCCAGTACTTC	CAIRQGAHETQYF
.	TRBD2	TRBV4-3	TRBJ2-3	TGCGCCAGCAGCCAAGGCATCGGGGGGGCCGAAGATACGCAGTATTTT	CASSQGIGGAEDTQYF
.	TRBD2	TRBV10-3	TRBJ2-2	TGTGCCATCACGTCCCACGGGACTAGCCTCGGGGAGCTGTTTTTT	CAITSHGTSLGELFF
.	TRBD2	TRBV29-1	TRBJ2-7	TGCAGCGCTACGGGACTAGCGGCTCCCTACGAGCAGTACTTC	CSATGLAAPYEQYF
once	.	TRBV9	TRBJ2-1	TGTGCCAGCAGCGTAGCTAGGGTGGATGAGCAGTTCTTC	CASSVARVDEQFF
.	TRBD1	TRBV15	TRBJ2-1	TGTGCCACCAGCGGGGGACAGGGGAACAATGAGCAGTTCTTC	CATSGGQGNNEQFF
.	.	TRBV7-5	TRBJ1-1	TGTGCCAGAAGCAAACCCATGGACAGGGAGAACACTGAAGCTTTCTTT	CARSKPMDRENTEAFF
.	TRBD1	TRBV5-4	TRBJ1-1	TGTGCCAGCAGCTGGTACAGGGGTAAGGGCACTGAAGCTTTCTTT	CASSWYRGKGTEAFF
.	.	TRBV9	TRBJ1-1	TGTGCCAGCAGCCCAGGGGTGAACACTGAAGCTTTCTTT	CASSPGVNTEAFF
.	.	TRBV7-9	TRBJ1-1	TGTGCCAGCAGCCTTCACTCGAGGAACACTGAAGCTTTCTTT	CASSLHSRNTEAFF
.	.	TRBV5-8	TRBJ1-1	TGTGCCAGCAGGACCGGACAGCCGAACACTGAAGCTTTCTTT	CASRTGQPNTEAFF
once	.	TRBV15	TRBJ2-5	TGTGCCACCAGCAGAGATCATTCCCGAGAGACCCAGTACTTC	CATSRDHSRETQYF
.	.	TRBV9	TRBJ1-2	TGTGCCAGCAGCCCCCTGAACCAGGATGGCTACACCTTC	CASSPLNQDGYTF
.	TRBD1	TRBV7-2	TRBJ2-1	TGTGCCAGCAGCGCCAGGATCGGGACAGCTACTAATGAGCAGTTCTTC	CASSARIGTATNEQFF
.	.	TRBV19	TRBJ1-4	TGTGCCAGTAGTATAGCCAGCCTAACTAATGAAAAACTGTTTTTT	CASSIASLTNEKLFF
.	.	TRBV7-2	TRBJ1-1	TGTGCCAGCAGCTTAGTCCGAATCGGGGATACTGAAGCTTTCTTT	CASSLVRIGDTEAFF
.	TRBD2	TRBV5-1	TRBJ2-5	TGCGCCAGCAGCACGGGACTATCCCAAGAGACCCAGTACTTC	CASSTGLSQETQYF
.	.	TRBV25-1	TRBJ1-1	TGTGCCAGCAGCTCCCTAGGGACGACTGAAGCTTTCTTT	CASSSLGTTEAFF
.	.	TRBV6-5	TRBJ2-4	TGTGCCAGCGCCAGAGTTGCACTAGCCAAAAACATTCAGTACTTC	CASARVALAKNIQYF
.	TRBD1	TRBV15	TRBJ1-1	TGTGCCACCAGCAGTGACAGGGGGTTGAACACTGAAGCTTTCTTT	CATSSDRGLNTEAFF
few	.	TRBV6-5	TRBJ2-2	TGTGCCAGCAGTAGCGGGCGGGTGAACACCGGGGAGCTGTTTTTT	CASSSGRVNTGELFF
few	.	TRBV30	TRBJ1-5	TGTGCCTGGAGTCGAGGAGGTATTGATCAGCCCCAGCATTTT	CAWSRGGIDQPQHF
.	.	TRBV28	TRBJ1-4	TGTGCCATTCGGAGGGGCACGCAATATCCGGGGGGTGAAAAACTGTTTTTT	CAIRRGTQYPGGEKLFF
few	TRBD1	TRBV19	TRBJ1-1	TGTGCCAGTAGTACCACAGGGGACACTGAAGCTTTCTTT	CASSTTGDTEAFF
.	.	TRBV6-1	TRBJ1-6	TGTGCCAGCAAAGAACAATCAAATTCACCCCTCCACTTT	CASKEQSNSPLHF
.	TRBD1	TRBV7-2	TRBJ2-4	TGTGCCAGCAGGTCGGGGACAGGGAAAAACATTCAGTACTTC	CASRSGTGKNIQYF
.	TRBD2	TRBV5-8	TRBJ2-5	TGTGCCAGCAGCTTGGATCTAGCGGGGGGTATTCACCAAGAGACCCAGTACTTC	CASSLDLAGGIHQETQYF
.	TRBD2	TRBV15	TRBJ2-2	TGTGCCACCAGCAAACCGGGACTAGCGGGGGCCAACACCGGGGAGCTGTTTTTT	CATSKPGLAGANTGELFF
.	.	TRBV5-1	TRBJ2-5	TGCGCCAGCAGCTGGGCCGGGACGGCTCAAGAGACCCAGTACTTC	CASSWAGTAQETQYF
.	.	TRBV9	TRBJ2-1	TGTGCCAGCAGCCCCCGACAGTCTCCCGAAGTGAATGAGCAGTTCTTC	CASSPRQSPEVNEQFF
.	TRBD1	TRBV6-1	TRBJ1-6	TGTGCCAGCAGTACCGACAGGGACAATTCACCCCTCCACTTT	CASSTDRDNSPLHF
once	.	TRBV7-3	TRBJ2-3	TGTGCCAGCAGCCCCCCGGGGGTGGATACGCAGTATTTT	CASSPPGVDTQYF
.	.	TRBV28	TRBJ2-7	TGTGCCGGCTCTAAGGAGGGGCGGGGATCCTACGAGCAGTACTTC	CAGSKEGRGSYEQYF
.	.	TRBV6-5	TRBJ1-1	TGTGCCAGCAGTTGGAAAGCGCTTGGTCCCGATGAAGCTTTCTTT	CASSWKALGPDEAFF
once	.	TRBV5-3	TRBJ2-1	TGTGCCAGAAGCTTGGTGGTCGGAGATAGCTCCTACAATGAGCAGTTCTTC	CARSLVVGDSSYNEQFF
.	.	TRBV2	TRBJ2-3	TGTGCCAGCAGTTTTGGTTCGCAGTATTTT	CASSFGSQYF
.	.	TRBV30	TRBJ1-4	TGTGCCTGGAGCCCCGGTGTCGCAACTAATGAAAAACTGTTTTTT	CAWSPGVATNEKLFF
.	TRBD1	TRBV25-1	TRBJ1-1	TGTGCCAGCAGTGAATGGACAGGGGGCCTTTCTGAAGCTTTCTTT	CASSEWTGGLSEAFF
.	.	TRBV19	TRBJ2-3	TGTGCCAGCGGGGGTTCGACAGATACGCAGTATTTT	CASGGSTDTQYF
.	.	TRBV2	TRBJ2-7	TGTGCCAGCAGACCGGGACCTAGCTGGGAGCAGTACTTC	CASRPGPSWEQYF
.	.	TRBV5-1	TRBJ1-1	TGCGCCAGCAGCTTGTTTTCGGGGGCTGAAGCTTTCTTT	CASSLFSGAEAFF
.	.	TRBV5-4	TRBJ1-1	TGTGCCAGCAGCCCGAGACTGGAGAACACTGAAGCTTTCTTT	CASSPRLENTEAFF
.	.	TRBV7-3	TRBJ1-1	TGTGCCAGCAGCCTACGGGGGGGTATGGCTGAAGCTTTCTTT	CASSLRGGMAEAFF
.	TRBD1	TRBV5-6	TRBJ1-1	TGTGCCAGCAGCCATGGGGACAGGGAGAACACTGAAGCTTTCTTT	CASSHGDRENTEAFF
.	.	TRBV11-1	TRBJ2-5	TGTGCCAGCAGCTTAGGAGCAGAGACCCAGTACTTC	CASSLGAETQYF
.	.	TRBV19	TRBJ1-6	TGTGCCAGTAGTATTAGAGGGGGGGATTCACCCCTCCACTTT	CASSIRGGDSPLHF
.	.	TRBV1	TRBJ1-5	TGCACCAGCAGCCATAATCGGGGCCCTCGACCATATAGCAATCAGCCCCAGCATTTT	CTSSHNRGPRPYSNQPQHF
once	.	TRBV6-1	TRBJ1-6	TGTGCCAGCACTTACCCGGCCAGTGGGTCACCCCTCCACTTT	CASTYPASGSPLHF
.	TRBD1	TRBV7-2	TRBJ1-5	TGTGCCAGCAGCTTAGTGGCGGGGACAGGGGGTTTTAATCAGCCCCAGCATTTT	CASSLVAGTGGFNQPQHF